This entry describes one TCR beta chain. The sample holds many counts of this clonotype. The antigen this receptor binds is unknown. No qualities accompany the bases; no much larger clone lies one base away. The method behind the library was RACE. Sequencing relied on a NextSeq 500. Library preparation attached unique molecular identifiers to individual cDNA molecules for quantitative, reproducible TCR counting. Per the source publication's procedure: The median number of TCRs per sample was roughly 94,000, ranging from roughly 23,224 to 690,600. The Decombinator software suite was used to annotate the V, J and CDR3 of the TCR reads. To make PS versus PT1 abundance plots, every sample was subsampled to the same number of TCRs (28,000). TCRs were defined as expanded if absent before sensitization and observed at least eight times at the 2-week time point. TCRdb passed the public sequencing reads through fastp at Q25 and MiXCR, retaining productive beta sequences. Identical CDR3 protein sequences are pooled into one entry, listed with their most common genes and DNA. Here the V and J calls rest on TCRdb's processing, not on the authors' analysis. A total of approximately 33,000 distinct CDR3 sequences appear in this sample, about 7.7% of them only once. Approximately 10% of the sample comes from the top ten.

This sample stems from a study of human T cells and chemical hapten exposure (dated by TCRdb to the early 2020s). Regarding the complete study: Libraries were combined into a pool for sequencing, and differences in TCR yield between samples came mainly from small differences in library volumes within the pool. Peripheral blood TCR repertoire changes were tracked in vivo in alopecia patients during primary and secondary sensitization to the hapten diphenylcyclopropenone (DPC). From each blood RNA sample, both TCR alpha and TCR beta chains were sequenced. Study-wide conclusions, independent of this receptor: Repeated subsampling changed both the strength of the expansion versus patch-test correlation and the threshold at which the correlation became significant. The number of TCRs above 1 in 1000 frequency did not change with DPC sensitization; there was no evidence of global repertoire structure alterations.

Explained via the paper, the time point label denotes: healthy volunteer bleed at 2 weeks. Unfractionated whole blood was collected in Tempus Blood RNA tubes, and total RNA was extracted from that blood. Roughly 5 healthy volunteers served as TCR sequencing controls and were bled at day 0, 2 weeks and 6 weeks. The sample comprised whole blood. This receptor was identified in a human donor in good health. Some clones in this sample may be carry-over from other donors' samples.

The bases are TGTGCCAGCAGCCAAGGACAGGCAGACTATGGCTACACCTTC. Translated, this is CASSQGQADYGYTF. Recombination connected TRBV4-2 to TRBJ1-2; TRBD1 is a possible D gene, resting on 6 matching bases. The CDR1 and CDR2 encoded by the germline V gene are LGHNA and YNFKEQ. V gives up 1 base and J gives up 3 bases, and the segment between their germline ends measures 9 bases. Its CDR3 holds 14 amino acids, cysteine through phenylalanine. Here the CDR3 DNA is all that survives: 42 bases in frame from base 1.